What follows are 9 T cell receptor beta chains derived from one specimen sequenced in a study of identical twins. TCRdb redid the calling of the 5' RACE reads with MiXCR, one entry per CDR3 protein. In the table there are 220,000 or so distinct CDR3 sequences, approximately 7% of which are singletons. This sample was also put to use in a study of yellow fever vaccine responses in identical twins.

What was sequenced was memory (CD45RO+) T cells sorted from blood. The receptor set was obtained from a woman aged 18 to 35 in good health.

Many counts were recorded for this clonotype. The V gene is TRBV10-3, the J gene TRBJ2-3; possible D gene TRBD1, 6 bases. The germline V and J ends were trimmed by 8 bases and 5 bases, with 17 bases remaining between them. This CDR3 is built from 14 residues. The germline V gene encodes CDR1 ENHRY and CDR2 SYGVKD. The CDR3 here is CAIGSRTVIDTQYF. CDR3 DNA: TGTGCCATCGGATCCAGGACAGTCATAGATACGCAGTATTTT.

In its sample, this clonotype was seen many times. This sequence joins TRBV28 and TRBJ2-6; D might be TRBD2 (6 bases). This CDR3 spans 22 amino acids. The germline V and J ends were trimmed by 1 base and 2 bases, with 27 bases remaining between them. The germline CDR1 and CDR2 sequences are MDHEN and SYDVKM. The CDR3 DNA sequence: TGTGCCAGCAGTTTATCTGCATCCCGGGGGAGCCAAAAGGAAACTGGGGCCAACGTCCTGACTTTC. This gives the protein CASSLSASRGSQKETGANVLTF.

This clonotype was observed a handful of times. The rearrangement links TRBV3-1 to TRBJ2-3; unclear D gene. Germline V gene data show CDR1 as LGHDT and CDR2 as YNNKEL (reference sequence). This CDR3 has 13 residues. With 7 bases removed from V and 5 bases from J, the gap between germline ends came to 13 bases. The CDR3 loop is CASTPLIGDTQYF. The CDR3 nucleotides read TGTGCCAGCACGCCCCTCATCGGAGATACGCAGTATTTT.

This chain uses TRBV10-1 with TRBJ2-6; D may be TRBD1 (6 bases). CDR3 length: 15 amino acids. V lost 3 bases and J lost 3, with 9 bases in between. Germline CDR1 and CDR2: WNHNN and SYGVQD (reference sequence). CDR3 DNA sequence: TGCGCCAGCAGTGAAGGGGGTAGTGGGGCCAACGTCCTGACTTTC. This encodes CASSEGGSGANVLTF.

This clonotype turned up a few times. The CDR3 bases are TGCGCCAGCAGCCAAGAACTGGCGGGCCAAGGCGGGACCCAGTACTTC. Translating gives CASSQELAGQGGTQYF. V and J are TRBV4-1 and TRBJ2-5; the D gene is possibly TRBD2 (5 bases). Trimming stripped 0 bases from V and 7 bases from J, with 18 bases between. Looked up from germline, CDR1 is MGHRA and CDR2 is YSYEKL. The CDR3 covers 16 residues.

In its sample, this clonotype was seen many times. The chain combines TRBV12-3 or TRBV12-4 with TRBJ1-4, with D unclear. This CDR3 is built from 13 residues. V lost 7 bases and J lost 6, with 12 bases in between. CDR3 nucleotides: TGTGCCAGCACCAATTCCTGGGATGAAAAACTGTTTTTT. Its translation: CASTNSWDEKLFF.

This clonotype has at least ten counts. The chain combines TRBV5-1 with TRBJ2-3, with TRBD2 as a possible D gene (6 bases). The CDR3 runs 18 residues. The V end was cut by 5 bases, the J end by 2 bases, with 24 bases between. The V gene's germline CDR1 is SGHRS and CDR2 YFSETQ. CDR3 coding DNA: TGCGCCAGCAGAACCGGGACTTATTTTCCGAAGACCACAGATACGCAGTATTTT. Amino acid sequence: CASRTGTYFPKTTDTQYF. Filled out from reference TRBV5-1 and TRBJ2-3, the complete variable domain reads KAGVTQTPRYLIKTRGQQVTLSCSPISGHRSVSWYQQTPGQGLQFLFEYFSETQRNKGNFPGRFSGRQFSNSRSEMNVSTLELGDSALYLCASRTGTYFPKTTDTQYFGPGTRLTVL.

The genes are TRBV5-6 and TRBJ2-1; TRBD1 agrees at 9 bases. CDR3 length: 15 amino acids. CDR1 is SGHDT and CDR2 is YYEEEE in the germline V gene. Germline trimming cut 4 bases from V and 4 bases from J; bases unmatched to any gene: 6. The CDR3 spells CASSLRDRVYNEQFF. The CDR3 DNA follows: TGTGCCAGCAGCCTCCGGGACAGGGTATACAATGAGCAGTTCTTC.

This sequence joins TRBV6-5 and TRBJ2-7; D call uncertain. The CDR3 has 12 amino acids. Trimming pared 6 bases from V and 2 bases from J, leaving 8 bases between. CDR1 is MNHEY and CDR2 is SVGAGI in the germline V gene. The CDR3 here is CASSPGTYEQYF. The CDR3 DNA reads TGTGCCAGCAGCCCCGGCACCTACGAGCAGTACTTC.